These T cell receptor beta chains were read from a single sample in a study of a mutant IDH1 vaccine in newly diagnosed glioma. Only in-frame clones appear in the TCRdb table, and some are missing; sequencing was by immunoSEQ multiplex PCR. The repertoire holds 80,000 to 100,000 clones, with roughly four fifths as singletons. This specimen was PBMCs, taken from a glioma patient treated with radiotherapy, temozolomide or both. The receptors shown here come from a man between 35 and 55 years old with glioma. Some clones in this sample may be carry-over from other donors' samples. CDR3s include the opening cysteine and the closing phenylalanine or tryptophan. The order of the fields is clone size, V gene, J gene, D gene, CDR3 protein, CDR3 DNA. The D gene is left open where the match is weak. Clone size appears in some rows only: once, few, many, or a class for an expanded clone.

NA	TRBV2	TRBJ1-1	NA	CASSEAGARDTEAFF	TGTGCCAGCAGTGAAGCGGGGGCGCGGGACACTGAAGCTTTCTTT
NA	TRBV6-5	TRBJ1-1	NA	CASSYSGRRKNTEAFF	TGTGCCAGCAGTTACTCCGGCAGACGGAAGAACACTGAAGCTTTCTTT
NA	TRBV19	TRBJ2-3	NA	CASSILHLGARTDTQYF	TGTGCCAGTAGTATACTCCATTTGGGGGCCCGCACAGATACGCAGTATTTT
NA	TRBV18	TRBJ1-2	NA	CASSLGGPTVNYGYTF	TGTGCCAGCTCCCTCGGGGGGCCAACGGTTAACTATGGCTACACCTTC
NA	TRBV5-4	TRBJ1-1	TRBD1	CASSPRTGNTEAFF	TGTGCCAGCAGCCCTAGGACAGGGAACACTGAAGCTTTCTTT
few	TRBV2	TRBJ2-7	NA	CASNGFTATYF	TGTGCCAGCAACGGCTTCACTGCCACTTACTTC
NA	TRBV7-9	TRBJ2-7	NA	CASSFKRSYEQYF	TGTGCCAGCAGCTTTAAGCGGTCCTACGAGCAGTACTTC
NA	TRBV7-7	TRBJ2-5	NA	CASSHSGRQETQYF	TGTGCCAGCAGCCATTCGGGACGGCAAGAGACCCAGTACTTC
NA	TRBV19	TRBJ1-5	NA	CASSALRIQPQHF	TGTGCCAGTAGTGCCCTAAGGATTCAGCCCCAGCATTTT
NA	TRBV6-6	TRBJ1-2	NA	CASSHLEGNYGYTF	TGTGCCAGCAGTCACCTGGAGGGGAACTATGGCTACACCTTC
NA	TRBV4-2	TRBJ2-1	NA	CASSQEEDYNEQFF	TGTGCCAGCAGCCAAGAGGAAGACTACAATGAGCAGTTCTTC
many	TRBV7-2	TRBJ1-5	NA	CASSFRGNQPQHF	TGTGCCAGCAGCTTCAGGGGCAATCAGCCCCAGCATTTT
NA	TRBV19	TRBJ2-3	TRBD1	CASSIISRGSTDTQYF	TGTGCCAGTAGTATAATTTCCAGGGGGAGCACAGATACGCAGTATTTT
once	TRBV18	TRBJ1-1	TRBD1	CASSPGQEAFF	TGTGCCAGCTCACCGGGACAGGAAGCTTTCTTT
NA	TRBV5-4	TRBJ1-5	NA	CASRNMLQGSNQPQHF	TGTGCCAGCAGGAATATGCTACAGGGTAGCAATCAGCCCCAGCATTTT
NA	TRBV4-2	TRBJ2-1	NA	CASSQINSAQWYNEQFF	TGTGCCAGCAGCCAGATTAATAGCGCCCAGTGGTACAATGAGCAGTTCTTC
NA	TRBV15	TRBJ1-2	NA	CATSRDSLLPGSDYGYTF	TGTGCCACCAGCAGAGATAGCCTCCTCCCAGGTTCGGACTATGGCTACACCTTC
NA	TRBV18	TRBJ1-2	NA	CASSPTGYYGYTF	TGTGCCAGCTCACCAACAGGTTACTATGGCTACACCTTC
NA	TRBV5-1	TRBJ1-4	TRBD1	CASRDREGSEKLFF	TGCGCCAGCAGGGACAGGGAAGGATCTGAAAAACTGTTTTTT
few	TRBV2	TRBJ2-7	NA	CASSGVGGYEQYF	TGTGCCAGCAGTGGTGTAGGGGGATACGAGCAGTACTTC
NA	TRBV6-5	TRBJ2-7	NA	CASRPPRAGAYEQYF	TGTGCCAGCAGGCCACCTCGGGCAGGGGCCTACGAGCAGTACTTC
few	TRBV30	TRBJ1-6	TRBD1	CAWSATDRGNSPLHF	TGTGCCTGGAGTGCAACGGACAGGGGTAATTCACCCCTCCACTTT
NA	TRBV19	TRBJ1-2	NA	CASRDAGLNYGYTF	TGTGCCAGTAGGGACGCGGGACTTAACTATGGCTACACCTTC
NA	TRBV4-1	TRBJ2-2	NA	CASSRTVVGVGAGELFF	TGCGCCAGCAGCCGAACGGTCGTTGGGGTGGGTGCCGGGGAGCTGTTTTTT
NA	TRBV5-4	TRBJ2-7	TRBD1	CASSRIQGSSYEQYF	TGTGCCAGCAGTAGAATACAGGGGAGTTCCTACGAGCAGTACTTC
NA	TRBV6-6	TRBJ1-5	NA	CASSWANGASNQPQHF	TGTGCCAGCAGTTGGGCAAATGGGGCCAGCAATCAGCCCCAGCATTTT
once	TRBV6-5	TRBJ1-2	NA	CASSYSRLANYGYTF	TGTGCCAGCAGTTACTCGAGGCTAGCTAACTATGGCTACACCTTC
NA	TRBV5-5	TRBJ1-4	NA	CASSPRHGVGEKLFF	TGTGCCAGCAGCCCACGACATGGGGTCGGTGAAAAACTGTTTTTT
NA	TRBV5-1	TRBJ1-1	NA	CASSLAGYDTEAFF	TGCGCCAGCAGCTTGGCAGGGTATGACACTGAAGCTTTCTTT
NA	TRBV7-2	TRBJ2-7	NA	CASSLGGLPAGEQYF	TGTGCCAGCAGCTTGGGGGGTCTCCCCGCGGGAGAGCAGTACTTC
NA	TRBV13	TRBJ1-1	NA	CASSLGGQPGAFF	TGTGCCAGCAGCTTAGGCGGCCAGCCGGGAGCTTTCTTT
NA	TRBV4-1	TRBJ1-1	NA	CASSRSVNTEAFF	TGCGCCAGCAGCCGTTCGGTGAACACTGAAGCTTTCTTT
NA	TRBV6-5	TRBJ2-7	TRBD2	CASRDGGVSYEQYF	TGTGCCAGCAGGGACGGGGGGGTCTCCTACGAGCAGTACTTC
NA	TRBV4-1	TRBJ1-5	TRBD1	CASSQLTGINQPQHF	TGCGCCAGCAGCCAACTGACAGGGATCAATCAGCCCCAGCATTTT
NA	TRBV14	TRBJ2-1	NA	CASSRQAYNEQFF	TGTGCCAGCAGCCGCCAGGCGTACAATGAGCAGTTCTTC
NA	TRBV19	TRBJ1-1	NA	CASSIDLLGANMNTEAFF	TGTGCCAGTAGTATAGATCTATTGGGGGCAAATATGAACACTGAAGCTTTCTTT
NA	TRBV7-8	TRBJ1-2	TRBD1	CASSSRGGTGTSYGYTF	TGTGCCAGCAGCTCCCGGGGAGGGACAGGGACTTCCTATGGCTACACCTTC
NA	TRBV18	TRBJ2-3	NA	CASSPLEATSTDTQYF	TGTGCCAGCTCACCACTGGAGGCCACCAGCACAGATACGCAGTATTTT
NA	TRBV7-2	TRBJ1-4	NA	CASSMGTTTNEKLFF	TGTGCCAGCAGCATGGGGACGACAACTAATGAAAAACTGTTTTTT
once	TRBV6-6	TRBJ1-3	TRBD1	CASTQPGTANGNTIYF	TGTGCCAGCACCCAACCTGGGACAGCTAATGGAAACACCATATATTTT
NA	TRBV4-1	TRBJ2-7	NA	CASSQDRGGSYEQYF	TGCGCCAGCAGCCAAGATCGGGGCGGCTCCTACGAGCAGTACTTC
NA	TRBV27	TRBJ1-1	NA	CASRSDTEAFF	TGTGCCAGCAGATCAGACACTGAAGCTTTCTTT
NA	TRBV27	TRBJ1-5	NA	CASRPRGHQPQHF	TGTGCCAGCAGGCCCAGGGGCCATCAGCCCCAGCATTTT
NA	TRBV6-1	TRBJ1-2	NA	CASSEAGGYGYTF	TGTGCCAGCAGTGAGGCCGGGGGATATGGCTACACCTTC
NA	TRBV19	TRBJ1-5	NA	CASSIGVGQPQHF	TGTGCCAGTAGTATAGGGGTTGGTCAGCCCCAGCATTTT
NA	TRBV5-5	TRBJ2-5	TRBD2	CASSGGLAVQETQYF	TGTGCCAGCAGCGGGGGACTAGCGGTGCAAGAGACCCAGTACTTC
NA	TRBV19	TRBJ2-7	NA	CASSTPTGVGYEQYF	TGTGCCAGTAGTACACCCACCGGGGTTGGCTACGAGCAGTACTTC
NA	TRBV6-1	TRBJ2-2	NA	CASSEAYRETGELFF	TGTGCCAGCAGTGAAGCCTACAGAGAGACCGGGGAGCTGTTTTTT
few	TRBV5-1	TRBJ2-2	NA	CASSEGTTGELFF	TGCGCCAGCAGCGAGGGGACCACCGGGGAGCTGTTTTTT
NA	TRBV5-1	TRBJ1-1	NA	CASSWSGTEAFF	TGCGCCAGCAGTTGGAGCGGGACTGAAGCTTTCTTT
NA	TRBV6-6	TRBJ1-5	NA	CASSRTGPNQPQHF	TGTGCCAGCAGCCGGACTGGACCAAATCAGCCCCAGCATTTT
NA	TRBV6-6	TRBJ1-1	NA	CASLVVQGGYTEAFF	TGTGCCAGCTTGGTGGTACAGGGAGGGTACACTGAAGCTTTCTTT
NA	TRBV10-3	TRBJ2-7	NA	CAISGIQGGNYEQYF	TGTGCCATCAGTGGTATACAGGGCGGAAACTACGAGCAGTACTTC
NA	TRBV5-1	TRBJ1-1	TRBD1	CASSSDRVGTEAFF	TGCGCCAGCAGCTCGGACAGGGTAGGAACTGAAGCTTTCTTT
NA	TRBV2	TRBJ1-1	TRBD1	CASSGRLWDSGNTEAFF	TGTGCCAGCAGTGGACGGCTCTGGGACAGCGGGAACACTGAAGCTTTCTTT
NA	TRBV14	TRBJ2-7	TRBD1	CASSHRGQGAYEQYF	TGTGCCAGCAGCCACCGGGGACAGGGGGCCTACGAGCAGTACTTC
NA	TRBV6-5	TRBJ2-7	NA	CASSLAGSYEQYF	TGTGCCAGCAGTTTGGCCGGCTCCTACGAGCAGTACTTC